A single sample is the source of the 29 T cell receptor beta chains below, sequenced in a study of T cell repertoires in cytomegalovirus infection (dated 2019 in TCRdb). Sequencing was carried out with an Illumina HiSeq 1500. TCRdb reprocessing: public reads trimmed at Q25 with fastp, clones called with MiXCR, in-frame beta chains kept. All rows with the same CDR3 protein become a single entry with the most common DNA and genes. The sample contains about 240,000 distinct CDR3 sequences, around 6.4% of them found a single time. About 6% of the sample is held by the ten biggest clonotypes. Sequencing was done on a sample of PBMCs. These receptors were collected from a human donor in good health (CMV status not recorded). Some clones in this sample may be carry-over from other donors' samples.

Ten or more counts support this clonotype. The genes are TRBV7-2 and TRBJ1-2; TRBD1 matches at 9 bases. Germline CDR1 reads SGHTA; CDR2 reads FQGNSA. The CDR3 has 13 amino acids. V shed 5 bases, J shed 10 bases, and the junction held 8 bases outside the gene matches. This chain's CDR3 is CASSNPGQGVYTF. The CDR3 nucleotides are TGTGCCAGCAGCAACCCGGGACAGGGTGTCTACACCTTC.

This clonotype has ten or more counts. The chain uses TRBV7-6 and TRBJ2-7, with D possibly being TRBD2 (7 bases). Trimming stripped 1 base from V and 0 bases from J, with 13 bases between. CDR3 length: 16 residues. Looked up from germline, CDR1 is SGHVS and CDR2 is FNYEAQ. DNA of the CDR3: TGTGCCAGCAGCTTAGAGGGGGGGGCCAGCTCCTACGAGCAGTACTTC. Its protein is CASSLEGGASSYEQYF.

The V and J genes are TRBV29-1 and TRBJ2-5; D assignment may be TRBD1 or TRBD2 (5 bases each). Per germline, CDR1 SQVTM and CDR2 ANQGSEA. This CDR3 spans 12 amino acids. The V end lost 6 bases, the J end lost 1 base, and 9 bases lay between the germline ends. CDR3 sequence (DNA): TGCAGCGTCTCCGGGACCCAAGAGACCCAGTACTTC. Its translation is CSVSGTQETQYF. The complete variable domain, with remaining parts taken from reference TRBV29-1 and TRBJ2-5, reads SAVISQKPSRDICQRGTSLTIQCQVDSQVTMMFWYRQQPGQSLTLIATANQGSEATYESGFVIDKFPISRPNLTFSTLTVSNMSPEDSSIYLCSVSGTQETQYFGPGTRLLVL.

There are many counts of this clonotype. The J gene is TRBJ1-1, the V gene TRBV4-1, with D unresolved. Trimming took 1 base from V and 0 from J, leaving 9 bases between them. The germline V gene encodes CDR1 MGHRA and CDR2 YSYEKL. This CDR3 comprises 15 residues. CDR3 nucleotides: TGCGCCAGCAGCCAAGCTGCAGGCATGAACACTGAAGCTTTCTTT. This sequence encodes CASSQAAGMNTEAFF.

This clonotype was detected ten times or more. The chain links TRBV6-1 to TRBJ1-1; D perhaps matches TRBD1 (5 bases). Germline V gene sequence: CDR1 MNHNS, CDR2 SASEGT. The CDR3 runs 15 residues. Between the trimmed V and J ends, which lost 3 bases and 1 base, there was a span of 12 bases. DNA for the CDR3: TGTGCCAGCAGTGATCTGACAGCTGGGAACACTGAAGCTTTCTTT. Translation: CASSDLTAGNTEAFF.

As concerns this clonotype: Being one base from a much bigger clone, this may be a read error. The CDR3 region has the DNA TGCGCCAGCAGCCAAGACGGGACGGGGGCCCAGGGGGAGCAGATCTTC. This translates into CASSQDGTGAQGEQIF. The chain employs TRBV4-3 and TRBJ2-1; weak D call: TRBD1 (7 bases). Germline CDR1 is LGHNA and CDR2 is YSLEER. The CDR3 is 16 residues long.

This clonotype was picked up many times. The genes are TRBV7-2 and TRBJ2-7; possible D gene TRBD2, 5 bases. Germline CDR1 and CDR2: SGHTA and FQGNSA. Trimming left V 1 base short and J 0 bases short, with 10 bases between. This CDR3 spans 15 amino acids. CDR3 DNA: TGTGCCAGCAGCTTAGTTCGGGAAGGCTCCTACGAGCAGTACTTC. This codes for CASSLVREGSYEQYF.

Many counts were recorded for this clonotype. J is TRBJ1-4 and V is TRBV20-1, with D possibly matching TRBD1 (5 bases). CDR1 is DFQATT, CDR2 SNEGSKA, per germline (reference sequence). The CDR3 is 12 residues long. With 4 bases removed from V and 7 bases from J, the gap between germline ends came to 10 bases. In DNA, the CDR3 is TGCAGTGCTACGGGGGGGATTGAAAAACTGTTTTTT. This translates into CSATGGIEKLFF.

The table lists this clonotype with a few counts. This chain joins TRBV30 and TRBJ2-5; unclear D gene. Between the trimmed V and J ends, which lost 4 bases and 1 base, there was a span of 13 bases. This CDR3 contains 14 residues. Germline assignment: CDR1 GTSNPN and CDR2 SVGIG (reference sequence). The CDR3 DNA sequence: TGTGCCTGGAACCCCGACGTGATCCAAGAGACCCAGTACTTC. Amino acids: CAWNPDVIQETQYF.

CDR3 coding DNA: TGCGCCAGCAGCCAAACGGGGCAGGGGGTTAACTATGGCTACACCTTC. This sequence encodes CASSQTGQGVNYGYTF. The chain joins TRBV4-3 to TRBJ1-2; 7 bases agree with TRBD1. From germline, CDR1 is LGHNA and CDR2 YSLEER. V was pared by 2 bases and J by 1 base, with 7 bases of the junction left unmatched. The CDR3 consists of 16 residues.

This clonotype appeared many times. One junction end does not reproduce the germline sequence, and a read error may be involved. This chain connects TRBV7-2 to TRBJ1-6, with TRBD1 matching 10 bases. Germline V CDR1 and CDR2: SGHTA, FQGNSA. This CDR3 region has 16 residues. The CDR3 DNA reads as TGTGCCAGCAGCGTAGCAAGACAGGGGGCAAATTCACCCCTCCACTTT. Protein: CASSVARQGANSPLHF.

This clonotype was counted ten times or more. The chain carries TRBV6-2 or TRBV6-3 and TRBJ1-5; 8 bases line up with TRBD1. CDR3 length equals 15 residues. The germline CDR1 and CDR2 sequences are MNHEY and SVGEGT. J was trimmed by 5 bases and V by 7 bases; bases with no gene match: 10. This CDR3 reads CASNTLTGADQPQHF. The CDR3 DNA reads TGTGCCAGCAATACTCTGACAGGGGCCGATCAGCCCCAGCATTTT.

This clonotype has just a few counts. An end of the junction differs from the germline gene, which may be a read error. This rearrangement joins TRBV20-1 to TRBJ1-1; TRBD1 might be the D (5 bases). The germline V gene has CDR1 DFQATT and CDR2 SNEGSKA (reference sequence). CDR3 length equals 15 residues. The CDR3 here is CSATGPATQNTEALF. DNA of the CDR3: TGCAGTGCAACGGGACCGGCAACACAGAACACTGAAGCTCTCTTT.

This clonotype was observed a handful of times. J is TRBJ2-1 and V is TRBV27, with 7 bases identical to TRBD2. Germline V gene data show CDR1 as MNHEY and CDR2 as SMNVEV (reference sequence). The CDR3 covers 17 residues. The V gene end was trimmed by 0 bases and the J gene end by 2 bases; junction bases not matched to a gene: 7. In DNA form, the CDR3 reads TGTGCCAGCAGTTTATCGAGGGGACTACCGACCTACAATGAGCAGTTCTTC. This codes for CASSLSRGLPTYNEQFF.

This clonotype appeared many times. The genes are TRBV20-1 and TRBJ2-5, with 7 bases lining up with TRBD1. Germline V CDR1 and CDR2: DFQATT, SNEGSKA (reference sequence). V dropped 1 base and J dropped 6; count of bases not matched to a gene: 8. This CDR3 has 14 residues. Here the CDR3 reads CSARVSKGAKTQYF. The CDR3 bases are TGCAGTGCTAGAGTCTCTAAGGGGGCAAAGACCCAGTACTTC.

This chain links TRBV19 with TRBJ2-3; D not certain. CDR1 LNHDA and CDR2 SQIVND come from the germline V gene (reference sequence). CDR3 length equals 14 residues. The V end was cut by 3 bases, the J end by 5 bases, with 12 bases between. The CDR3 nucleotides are TGTGCCAGTAGTATCAGCCCAGGCGGAGATACGCAGTATTTT. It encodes CASSISPGGDTQYF.

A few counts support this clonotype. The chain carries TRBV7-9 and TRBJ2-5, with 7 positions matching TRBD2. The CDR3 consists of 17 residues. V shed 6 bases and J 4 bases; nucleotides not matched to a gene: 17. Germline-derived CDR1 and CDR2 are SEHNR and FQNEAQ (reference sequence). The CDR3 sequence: CASRSFKRGTIPETQYF. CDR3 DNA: TGTGCCAGCAGATCTTTTAAGCGGGGTACCATTCCAGAGACCCAGTACTTC.

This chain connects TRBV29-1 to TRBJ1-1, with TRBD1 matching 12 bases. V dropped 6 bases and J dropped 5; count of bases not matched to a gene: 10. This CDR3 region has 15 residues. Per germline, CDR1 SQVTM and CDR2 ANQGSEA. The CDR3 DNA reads TGCAGCGTGTTCGGGACAGGGGGCTCAAGAACTGAAGCTTTCTTT. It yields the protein CSVFGTGGSRTEAFF.

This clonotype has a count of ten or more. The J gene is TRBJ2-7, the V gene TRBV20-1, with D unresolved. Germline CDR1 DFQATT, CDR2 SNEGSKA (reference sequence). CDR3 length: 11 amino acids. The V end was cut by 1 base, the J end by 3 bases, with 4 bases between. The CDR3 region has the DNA TGCAGTGCTAGAGGGGTCTACGAGCAGTACTTC. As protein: CSARGVYEQYF.

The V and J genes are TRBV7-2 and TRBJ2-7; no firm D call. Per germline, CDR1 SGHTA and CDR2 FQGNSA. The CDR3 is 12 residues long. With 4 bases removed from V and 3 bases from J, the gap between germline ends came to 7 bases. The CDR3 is CASSSNGYEQYF. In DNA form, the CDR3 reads TGTGCCAGCAGCTCAAATGGCTACGAGCAGTACTTC. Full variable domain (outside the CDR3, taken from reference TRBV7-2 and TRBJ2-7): GAGVSQSPSNKVTEKGKDVELRCDPISGHTALYWYRQSLGQGLEFLIYFQGNSAPDKSGLPSDRFSAERTGGSVSTLTIQRTQQEDSAVYLCASSSNGYEQYFGPGTRLTVT.

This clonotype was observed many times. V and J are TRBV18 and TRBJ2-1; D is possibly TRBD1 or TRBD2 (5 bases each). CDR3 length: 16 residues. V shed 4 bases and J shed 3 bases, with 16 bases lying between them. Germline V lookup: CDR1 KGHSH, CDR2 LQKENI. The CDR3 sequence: CASSLSGAASYNEQFF. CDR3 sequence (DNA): TGTGCCAGCTCACTCTCCGGGGCAGCGAGCTACAATGAGCAGTTCTTC.

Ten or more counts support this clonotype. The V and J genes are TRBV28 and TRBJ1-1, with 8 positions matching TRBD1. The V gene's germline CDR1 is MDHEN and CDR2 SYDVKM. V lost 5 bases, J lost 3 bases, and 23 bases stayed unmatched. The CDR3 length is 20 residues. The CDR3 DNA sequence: TGTGCCAGCAGTCCACAGGGGGGCAGGGAAACAAGTAAGAGATACACTGAAGCTTTCTTT. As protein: CASSPQGGRETSKRYTEAFF.

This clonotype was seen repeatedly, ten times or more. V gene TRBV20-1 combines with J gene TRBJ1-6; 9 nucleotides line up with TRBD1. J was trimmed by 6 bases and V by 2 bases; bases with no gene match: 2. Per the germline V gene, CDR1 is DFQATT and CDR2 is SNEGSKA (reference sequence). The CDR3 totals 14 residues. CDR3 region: CSARHRGLNSPLHF. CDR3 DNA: TGCAGTGCTAGACACAGGGGGCTTAATTCACCCCTCCACTTT.

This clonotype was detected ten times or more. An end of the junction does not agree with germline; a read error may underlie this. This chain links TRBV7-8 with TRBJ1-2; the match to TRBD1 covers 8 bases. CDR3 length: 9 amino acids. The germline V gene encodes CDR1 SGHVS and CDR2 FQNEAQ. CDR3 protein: CASSPDRGF. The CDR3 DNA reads TGTGCCAGCAGCCCAGACAGGGGATTC.

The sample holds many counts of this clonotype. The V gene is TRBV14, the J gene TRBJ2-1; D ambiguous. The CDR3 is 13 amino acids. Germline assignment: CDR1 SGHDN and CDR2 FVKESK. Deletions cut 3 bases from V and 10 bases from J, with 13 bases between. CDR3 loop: CASSHVAGPEQFF. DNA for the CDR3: TGTGCCAGCAGCCATGTAGCAGGACCCGAGCAGTTCTTC.

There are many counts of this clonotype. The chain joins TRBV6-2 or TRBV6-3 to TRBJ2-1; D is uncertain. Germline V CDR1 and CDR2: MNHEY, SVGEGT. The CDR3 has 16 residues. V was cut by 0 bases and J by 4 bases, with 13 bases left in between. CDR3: CASSYSLSGPYNEQFF. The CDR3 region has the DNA TGTGCCAGCAGTTACTCCCTAAGTGGGCCATACAATGAGCAGTTCTTC.

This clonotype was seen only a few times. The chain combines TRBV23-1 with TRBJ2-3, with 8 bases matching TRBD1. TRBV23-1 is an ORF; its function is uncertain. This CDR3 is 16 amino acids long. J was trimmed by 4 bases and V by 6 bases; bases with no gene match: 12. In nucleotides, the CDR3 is TGCGCCAGCAGGCTACAGGGGGTCAAGTTCGCAGATACGCAGTATTTT. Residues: CASRLQGVKFADTQYF.

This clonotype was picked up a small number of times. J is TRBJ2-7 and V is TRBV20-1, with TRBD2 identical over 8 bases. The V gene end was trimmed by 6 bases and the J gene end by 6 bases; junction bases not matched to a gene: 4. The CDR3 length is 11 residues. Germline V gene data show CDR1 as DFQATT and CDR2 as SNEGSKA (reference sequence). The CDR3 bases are TGCAGTGCCAGGGCGGGGGGCGAGCAGTACTTC. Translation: CSARAGGEQYF.

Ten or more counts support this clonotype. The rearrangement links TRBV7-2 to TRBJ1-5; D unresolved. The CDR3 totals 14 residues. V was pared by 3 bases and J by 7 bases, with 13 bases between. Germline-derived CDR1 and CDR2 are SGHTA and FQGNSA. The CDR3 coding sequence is TGTGCCAGCAGCTTCGGGAGGATCGGGCAGCCCCAGCATTTT. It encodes CASSFGRIGQPQHF. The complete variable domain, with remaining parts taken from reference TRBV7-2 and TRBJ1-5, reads GAGVSQSPSNKVTEKGKDVELRCDPISGHTALYWYRQSLGQGLEFLIYFQGNSAPDKSGLPSDRFSAERTGGSVSTLTIQRTQQEDSAVYLCASSFGRIGQPQHFGDGTRLSIL.